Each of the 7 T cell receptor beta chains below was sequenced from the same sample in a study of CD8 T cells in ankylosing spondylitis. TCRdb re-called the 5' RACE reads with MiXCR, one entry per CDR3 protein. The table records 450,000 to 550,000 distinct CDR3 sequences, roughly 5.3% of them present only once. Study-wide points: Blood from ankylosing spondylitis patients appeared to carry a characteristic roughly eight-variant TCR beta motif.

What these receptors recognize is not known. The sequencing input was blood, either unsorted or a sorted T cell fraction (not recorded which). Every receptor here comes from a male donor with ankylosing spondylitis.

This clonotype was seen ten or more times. The DNA of the CDR3 is TGTGCCAGCAGCAAAGAGGCACTTACATCCTACGAGCAGTACTTC. Protein: CASSKEALTSYEQYF. This chain links TRBV21-1 with TRBJ2-7. TRBV21-1 is marked as a pseudogene. The CDR3 is made up of 15 amino acids.

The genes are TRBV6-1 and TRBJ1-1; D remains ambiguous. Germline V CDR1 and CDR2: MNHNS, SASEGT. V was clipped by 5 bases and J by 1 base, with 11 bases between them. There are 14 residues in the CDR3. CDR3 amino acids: CASSPNPGNTEAFF. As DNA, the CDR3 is TGTGCCAGCAGTCCGAACCCGGGGAACACTGAAGCTTTCTTT.

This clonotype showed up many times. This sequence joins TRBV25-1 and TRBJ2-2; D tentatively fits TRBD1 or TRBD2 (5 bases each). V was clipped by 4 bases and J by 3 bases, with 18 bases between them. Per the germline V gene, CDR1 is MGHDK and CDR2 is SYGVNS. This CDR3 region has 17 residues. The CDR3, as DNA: TGTGCCAGCAGTGGATTTATCGGGCAGGGACACACCGGGGAGCTGTTTTTT. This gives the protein CASSGFIGQGHTGELFF. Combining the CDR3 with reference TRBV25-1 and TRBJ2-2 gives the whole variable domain EADIYQTPRYLVIGTGKKITLECSQTMGHDKMYWYQQDPGMELHLIHYSYGVNSTEKGDLSSESTVSRIRTEHFPLTLESARPSHTSQYLCASSGFIGQGHTGELFFGEGSRLTVL.

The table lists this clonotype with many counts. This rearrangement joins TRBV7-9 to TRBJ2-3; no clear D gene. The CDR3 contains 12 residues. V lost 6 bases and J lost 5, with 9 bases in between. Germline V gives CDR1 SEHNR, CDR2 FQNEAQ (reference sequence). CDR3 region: CASRYERDTQYF. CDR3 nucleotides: TGTGCCAGCAGGTACGAAAGAGATACGCAGTATTTT.

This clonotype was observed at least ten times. The CDR3 spells CSASGSPGSYNEQFF. The CDR3 bases are TGCAGTGCTAGCGGGAGCCCAGGCTCCTACAATGAGCAGTTCTTC. The V call is TRBV20-1, the J call TRBJ2-1; D may be TRBD2 (6 bases). The length of the CDR3 is 15 residues. Germline lookup yields CDR1 DFQATT and CDR2 SNEGSKA (reference sequence). Trimming removed 3 bases at V and 0 bases at J, with 12 bases between.

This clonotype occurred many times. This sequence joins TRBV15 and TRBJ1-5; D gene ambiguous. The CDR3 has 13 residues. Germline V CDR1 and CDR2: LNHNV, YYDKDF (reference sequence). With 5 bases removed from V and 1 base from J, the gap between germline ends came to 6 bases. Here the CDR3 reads CATSQDSNQPQHF. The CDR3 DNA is TGTGCCACCAGCCAGGACAGCAATCAGCCCCAGCATTTT.

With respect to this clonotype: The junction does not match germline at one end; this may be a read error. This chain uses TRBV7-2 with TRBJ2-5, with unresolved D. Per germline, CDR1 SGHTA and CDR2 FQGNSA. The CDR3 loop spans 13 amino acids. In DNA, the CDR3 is TGTGGCAGCAGCCGCGACTGGGAAGAGACCCAGTACTTC. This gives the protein CGSSRDWEETQYF.